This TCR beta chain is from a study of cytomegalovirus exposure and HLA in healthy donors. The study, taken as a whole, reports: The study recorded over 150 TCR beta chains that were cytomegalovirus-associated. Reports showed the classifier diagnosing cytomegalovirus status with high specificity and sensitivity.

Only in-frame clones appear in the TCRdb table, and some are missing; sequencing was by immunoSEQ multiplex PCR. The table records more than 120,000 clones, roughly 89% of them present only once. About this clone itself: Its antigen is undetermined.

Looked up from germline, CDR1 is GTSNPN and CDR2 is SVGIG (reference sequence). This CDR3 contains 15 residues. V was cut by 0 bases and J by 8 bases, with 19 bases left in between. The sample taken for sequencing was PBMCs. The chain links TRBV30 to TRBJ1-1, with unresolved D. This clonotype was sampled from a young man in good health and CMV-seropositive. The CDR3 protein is CAWSVTGGSPGEAFF. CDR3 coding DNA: TGTGCCTGGAGTGTTACGGGAGGATCGCCGGGAGAAGCTTTCTTT.